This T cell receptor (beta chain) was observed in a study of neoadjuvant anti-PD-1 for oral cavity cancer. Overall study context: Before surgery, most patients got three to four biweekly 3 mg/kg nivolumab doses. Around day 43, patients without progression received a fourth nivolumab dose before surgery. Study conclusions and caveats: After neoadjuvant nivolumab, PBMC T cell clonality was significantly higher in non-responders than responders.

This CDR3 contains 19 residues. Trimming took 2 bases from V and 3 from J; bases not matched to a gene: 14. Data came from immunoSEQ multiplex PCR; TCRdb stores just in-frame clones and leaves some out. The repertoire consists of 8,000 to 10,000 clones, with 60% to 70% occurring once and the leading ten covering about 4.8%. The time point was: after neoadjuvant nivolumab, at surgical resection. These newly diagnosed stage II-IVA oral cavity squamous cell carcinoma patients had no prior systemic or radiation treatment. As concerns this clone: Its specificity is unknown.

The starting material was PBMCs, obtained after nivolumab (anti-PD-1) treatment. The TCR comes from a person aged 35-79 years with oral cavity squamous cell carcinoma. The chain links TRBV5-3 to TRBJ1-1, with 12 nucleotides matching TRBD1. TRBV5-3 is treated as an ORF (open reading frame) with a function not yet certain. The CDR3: CARSFTYPGTGGMDTEAFF. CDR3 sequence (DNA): TGTGCCAGAAGCTTCACCTATCCCGGGACAGGGGGCATGGACACTGAAGCTTTCTTT.